Presented here are 7 T cell receptor beta chains from one specimen sequenced in a study of PD-1 blockade in classical Hodgkin lymphoma. Profiling relied on immunoSEQ multiplex PCR, and the TCRdb table lists in-frame clones only, not all of them. The sample contains about 27,000 clones, around 84% of which appear only once. Each patient experienced a relapse that followed autologous stem cell transplantation, and brentuximab vedotin exposure varied. The specimen was peripheral blood mononuclear cells (PBMCs), collected before the second cycle of nivolumab. The source is a human donor with classical Hodgkin lymphoma.

CDR3 sequence (DNA): TGTGCCAGCAGCAGGGACAGCTCAGATACGCAGTATTTT. Translating gives CASSRDSSDTQYF. V and J are TRBV5-6 and TRBJ2-3; 7 bases match TRBD1. Germline assignment: CDR1 SGHDT and CDR2 YYEEEE. V trimming: 4 bases; J trimming: 4 bases; junction bases outside the gene matches: 3. This CDR3 spans 13 amino acids.

This rearrangement joins TRBV7-3 to TRBJ1-6, with unresolved D. The length of the CDR3 is 13 residues. The V gene lost 4 bases and the J gene lost 8 bases, with 9 bases spanning the gap. CDR1 and CDR2 (germline): SGHTA, FQGTGA. CDR3 residues: CASSSQVDSPLHF. CDR3 DNA: TGTGCCAGCAGCTCCCAGGTAGATTCACCCCTCCACTTT. Complete variable domain (other parts from reference TRBV7-3 and TRBJ1-6): GAGVSQTPSNKVTEKGKYVELRCDPISGHTALYWYRQSLGQGPEFLIYFQGTGAADDSGLPNDRFFAVRPEGSVSTLKIQRTERGDSAVYLCASSSQVDSPLHFGNGTRLTVT.

This chain joins TRBV27 and TRBJ2-3; 13 positions agree with TRBD2. This CDR3 is 16 amino acids long. Germline trimming cut 3 bases from V and 2 bases from J; bases unmatched to any gene: 2. The germline V gene encodes CDR1 MNHEY and CDR2 SMNVEV (reference sequence). The CDR3 sequence is CASSFTSGGATDTQYF. The CDR3 nucleotides read TGTGCCAGCAGTTTCACTAGCGGGGGGGCCACAGATACGCAGTATTTT.

CDR3 in amino acids: CASRTYRGTNEKLFF. CDR3 DNA: TGTGCCAGCAGGACTTACAGGGGCACTAATGAAAAACTGTTTTTT. This chain links TRBV28 with TRBJ1-4, with 7 bases aligning to TRBD1. There are 15 residues in the CDR3. Per germline, CDR1 MDHEN and CDR2 SYDVKM. With 6 bases clipped from V and 2 bases from J, the junction kept 6 bases outside the gene matches. Filled out from reference TRBV28 and TRBJ1-4, the complete variable domain reads DVKVTQSSRYLVKRTGEKVFLECVQDMDHENMFWYRQDPGLGLRLIYFSYDVKMKEKGDIPEGYSVSREKKERFSLILESASTNQTSMYLCASRTYRGTNEKLFFGSGTQLSVL.

Note on this clone: Other DNA sequences in this specimen translate into the identical CDR3. The gene calls are TRBV19 and TRBJ1-5; TRBD1 is a possible D gene (6 bases). The CDR3 has 15 residues. Looked up from germline, CDR1 is LNHDA and CDR2 is SQIVND (reference sequence). Deletions cut 1 base from V and 6 bases from J, with 13 bases between. The CDR3 protein is CASSIGQGRSQPQHF. In nucleotides, the CDR3 is TGTGCCAGTAGTATAGGTCAGGGGAGGAGTCAGCCCCAGCATTTT.

V gene TRBV19 combines with J gene TRBJ2-5; 9 bases line up with TRBD1. Germline loops: CDR1 LNHDA, CDR2 SQIVND (reference sequence). V was clipped by 6 bases and J by 4 bases; unmatched bases: 6. The CDR3 is made up of 14 amino acids. CDR3 loop: CASSTQGAGETQYF. Here the CDR3 DNA reads TGTGCCAGTAGCACACAGGGGGCAGGAGAGACCCAGTACTTC.

The chain links TRBV7-2 to TRBJ2-5, with D perhaps matching TRBD1 (5 bases). The CDR3 contains 13 residues. Germline V gene sequence: CDR1 SGHTA, CDR2 FQGNSA. With 5 bases removed from V and 4 bases from J, the gap between germline ends came to 11 bases. The CDR3 DNA sequence: TGTGCCAGCAGCCCCAGGGTGCCAGAGACCCAGTACTTC. Its protein is CASSPRVPETQYF.